The entry below gives a single T cell receptor beta chain sequence along with its context. Its target antigen remains unknown. Per-base quality was not reported, and no clone a single base away is much larger than it. This sample was taken from a study of beta chain features in type 1 diabetes (dated by TCRdb to the late 2010s). Background on the whole study: Mean age, gender distribution, total cell number and subset yield were not different between patients and healthy donors. A total of just under 110,000,000 sorted cells were examined across all samples, and RNA yield correlated strongly with the number of cells per subset. In the study, TCRB repertoires of sorted circulating CD4+ T cell subsets from recently diagnosed type 1 diabetes patients were compared with those of matched healthy donors. Whereas all 30 or so donors provided naive and central memory subsets, regulatory and stem cell-like memory subsets were isolated from just 8 patients and roughly 8 healthy donors. The study at large found these results: Naive, central memory and regulatory TCRB repertoires appeared to be more similar among patients than among healthy donors. PCR might favor shorter templates, but patient and control samples were amplified and corrected together, so any skew would affect both groups equally. A moderate but significant shortening of TCRB CDR3 length was observed in type 1 diabetes patients in all four CD4+ subsets. At VDJ recombination sites, patients with type 1 diabetes made fewer insertions and deleted more nucleotides, a pattern implying thymic rearrangement abnormalities. Sequencing cDNA rather than genomic DNA could over-represent highly expressing activated cells, although activation and CD3 levels did not differ between groups. Because the HLA sub-analyses included only small numbers of individuals, any influence of HLA type on TCRB rearrangement was left unresolved.

From each donor, a single peripheral blood sample of roughly 0.11 L on average was drawn into heparinised tubes. Using a panel that included CD45RO, CCR7, CD25, CD127, CD95 and CD27, naive, central memory, regulatory and stem cell-like memory CD4+ T cells were sorted on a BD FACSAria II. All sorted populations exceeded 95% purity. PBMCs were isolated immediately by Lymphoprep density gradient centrifugation and stained directly without culture. Samples were stained and sorted in pairs, with one healthy donor and one patient per experiment, so that batch effects were minimized. The entire isolated RNA was reverse transcribed using the High Capacity cDNA Reverse Transcription Kit, and thus expressed TCRB transcripts were sequenced. Deep immunoSEQ sequencing was performed on naive, central memory and regulatory T cell samples, with an average of roughly 3.5 million total reads per sample. After sorted cells were lysed in RLT buffer, RNA was extracted with DNase-treated RNeasy Micro or Mini kits, with the choice depending on cell number. Each cell subset was processed separately to prevent cross-contamination, with patient and healthy donor samples processed together. The immunoSEQ multiplex PCR was used to amplify TCRB sequences from cDNA, generating 87-bp fragments that spanned the CDR3 region. Sequencing of the amplicons was done on the Illumina HiSeq platform. On the authors' methods: PCR bias was computationally corrected using synthetic template baselines, reads within Hamming distance 2 were collapsed, and singletons that could not be merged were discarded. Reads were aligned against IMGT so that V, D and J genes, CDR3 length and insertions or deletions at six rearrangement sites could be assigned. Within each subset, clonotype counts were normalized to sorted cell number, after which true diversity and Gini coefficients were computed with the tcR R package. Repertoire sharing was quantified using the overlap coefficient calculated on TCRB nucleotide sequences. Imported from immuneACCESS, the table was reduced by TCRdb to in-frame sequences with V and J called. These copies leave out some clones; in studies compared against another copy, an unresolved V gene accounts for under half, and the cause of the remainder is not known. V and J calls and clone size come straight from that table; D and trimming were deduced from the DNA. Present in this sample are more than 150,000 clones, around 9% of which were seen just once. The top ten clones comprise 0.65% to 0.9% of the sample.

The CDR3 runs 14 amino acids, cysteine and phenylalanine included. Only the CDR3 part of the read is kept: 42 bases, read in frame from the first base. The germline V and J ends show losses of 0 bases and 2 bases respectively, and no gene match explains 1 base of the junction. As encoded in the germline V gene, CDR1 is KGHSH while CDR2 is LQKENI. This TCR was sampled from a woman between 25 and 40 years old with type 1 diabetes. The sequence joins TRBV18 to TRBJ2-7; 7 bases in between match TRBD2. Sequencing was carried out using central memory CD4+ T cells from blood. The DNA reads TGTGCCAGCTCACCACCGGGACTACCCTACGAGCAGTACTTC. This is translated as CASSPPGLPYEQYF.